These 8 T cell receptor beta chains were all obtained from the same sample, sequenced in a study of blood T cell repertoires in COVID-19. The method was immunoSEQ multiplex PCR; TCRdb's version includes in-frame clones alone and lacks a portion of them. The repertoire includes more than 90,000 clones, approximately 82% of them detected once, and roughly 4.1% sits in the top ten. Input material: peripheral blood. The receptor set was obtained from a man between 60 and 75 years old with acute or convalescent COVID-19.

The chain recombines TRBV9 with TRBJ1-1; TRBD1 aligns across 9 bases. V lost 4 bases to trimming and J lost 1 base; unmatched junction nucleotides: 2. CDR1 is SGDLS, CDR2 YYNGEE, per germline. This CDR3 spans 14 amino acids. The CDR3 loop reads CASSPGQGNTEAFF. The CDR3, as DNA: TGTGCCAGCAGCCCGGGACAGGGGAACACTGAAGCTTTCTTT.

The chain is built from TRBV27 and TRBJ1-5; TRBD1 matches 9 bases. This CDR3 region has 15 residues. Germline V gives CDR1 MNHEY, CDR2 SMNVEV (reference sequence). Germline trimming cut 6 bases from V and 3 bases from J; bases unmatched to any gene: 6. CDR3 DNA: TGTGCCAGCAGGACTGACAGGGGGTTCAATCAGCCCCAGCATTTT. This codes for CASRTDRGFNQPQHF.

The V call is TRBV7-8, the J call TRBJ2-5; a possible D gene is TRBD1 (5 bases). CDR3 length: 16 residues. Germline V gene lookup returns CDR1 SGHVS and CDR2 FQNEAQ. V was pared by 1 base and J by 1 base, with 13 bases between. As DNA, the CDR3 is TGTGCCAGCAGCTTAGGGACACCTGCTCCCCAAGAGACCCAGTACTTC. It is translated as CASSLGTPAPQETQYF.

This clone has more than one count but fewer than ten. The chain uses TRBV11-3 and TRBJ2-1, with TRBD2 identical over 13 bases. V was clipped by 5 bases and J by 5 bases; unmatched bases: 9. Germline V CDR1 and CDR2: SGHNT, YENEEA. The CDR3 runs to 17 residues. This CDR3 is CASSPRPGTSGDNEQFF. CDR3 sequence (DNA): TGTGCCAGCAGCCCTCGACCCGGGACTAGCGGGGACAATGAGCAGTTCTTC.

In this sample, this clone turned up once. This chain joins TRBV10-1 and TRBJ2-2, with D unclear. The germline gives CDR1 WNHNN, CDR2 SYGVQD (reference sequence). This CDR3 spans 17 amino acids. V was clipped by 0 bases and J by 0 bases, with 11 bases between them. The CDR3 sequence: CASSESASRANTGELFF. The CDR3 nucleotides read TGCGCCAGCAGTGAGTCGGCTAGTCGGGCGAACACCGGGGAGCTGTTTTTT.

The CDR3 DNA sequence: TGTGCCAGCAGCTTAAGTCGACCCGAGGGGACCCAGTACTTC. Translated, it gives CASSLSRPEGTQYF. This chain uses TRBV7-2 with TRBJ2-5, with D tentatively TRBD2 (5 bases). This CDR3 is built from 14 residues. Germline values: CDR1 SGHTA, CDR2 FQGNSA. With 2 bases removed from V and 7 bases from J, the gap between germline ends came to 14 bases.

V gene TRBV9 combines with J gene TRBJ1-2; no clear D. The germline V gene has CDR1 SGDLS and CDR2 YYNGEE. This CDR3 contains 14 residues. Trimming took off 7 bases at V and 2 bases at J, with 15 bases between the two ends. In DNA, the CDR3 is TGTGCCAGCGAGGGCCTCGGGCCCAACTATGGCTACACCTTC. This translates into CASEGLGPNYGYTF.

Details on this clone: Likely a read error: the CDR3 ends without its conserved phenylalanine or tryptophan. No DNA is shown, since the ends of the CDR3 on it are uncertain; the CDR3 is the one TCRdb lists. The V gene is TRBV6-1, the J gene TRBJ2-7; TRBD2, the table's D call, lacks a check against the DNA. Germline V CDR1 and CDR2: MNHNS, SASEGT. The CDR3 adds up to 12 amino acids, both ends counted. The CDR3 is CASSENRVFYIT.